This T cell receptor (beta chain) was profiled in a study of cytomegalovirus exposure and HLA in healthy donors. The overall study: An early data release held around 80 million unique TCRs from HLA-typed donors. General observations from the study: Per published reports, the classifier diagnosed cytomegalovirus status with high specificity and sensitivity. Cytomegalovirus-associated status was assigned to roughly 160 TCR beta chains.

Both 60 Vbeta primers and 13 Jbeta primers went into the PCR. Libraries were prepared by immunoSEQ multiplex PCR; TCRdb keeps only in-frame clonotypes and omits some of them. This table has about 140,000 clones, around 79% appearing once. The length of the CDR3 is 13 residues. V was cut by 5 bases and J by 7 bases, with 14 bases left in between. Germline V gene sequence: CDR1 MGHDK, CDR2 SYGVNS. About this clone: Its antigen remains unknown.

The sequence was obtained from a female donor in good health and CMV-seronegative. The sample comprised PBMCs. The V call is TRBV25-1, the J call TRBJ1-2; no clear D. The CDR3 nucleotides read TGTGCCAGCAGTCCGCCCGGCCCTAGTGGCTACACCTTC. Translated: CASSPPGPSGYTF.